Listed below are T cell receptor beta chains from one sample, sequenced in a study of blood T cell repertoires in COVID-19. Method: immunoSEQ multiplex PCR; TCRdb's copy keeps in-frame clones and lacks some. This table holds 300,000 to 450,000 clones, around 85% found once. The source material was peripheral blood. The receptors here all came from a woman between 18 and 29 years old with acute or convalescent COVID-19. Each CDR3 is given without its conserved first and last residue.

>TRBV28|10|TRBJ2-1
ASSPPTGHGF
>TRBV5-1|12|TRBJ2-4
ASSLARPGDIQY
>TRBV29-1|11|TRBJ1-2
SVDRGEGYGYT
>TRBV9|13|TRBJ2-7
ASSVEGGGPDEQY
>TRBV5-1|12|TRBJ2-1
ASRWTGENNEQF
>TRBV5-4|11|TRBJ2-5
ASSLGVQETQY
>TRBV19|13|TRBJ1-2
ASSLKPGLSYGYT
>TRBV11-1|14|TRBJ2-1
ASSREGLAAYNEQF
>TRBV4-1|14|TRBJ2-7
ASSHIIQGGSYEQY
>TRBV5-1|13|TRBJ1-3
ASSLSGVSGNTIY
>TRBV5-1|14|TRBJ1-1
ASSEGTGAWNTEAF
>TRBV4-1|13|TRBJ1-5
ASSHYDSPNQPQH
>TRBV15|13|TRBJ1-6
ATSKDSQGNSPLH
>TRBV7-9|16|TRBJ1-4
ASSRIKSGGTEFVELF
>TRBV4-2|11|TRBJ1-2
ASSQGSQLGYT
>TRBV5-1|12|TRBJ1-2
ASSRGGEGYGYT
>TRBV6-1|14|TRBJ1-5
ASSEALGGGLQPQH
>TRBV30|12|TRBJ1-1
AWSPGTGGTEAF
>TRBV7-2|11|TRBJ1-1
ASGWGGNTEAF
>TRBV6-5|12|TRBJ1-2
ASSPRTGIYGYT
>TRBV4-2|13|TRBJ2-7
ASSQEAQVRGEQY
>TRBV6-6|12|TRBJ2-7
ASRPGQVPYEQY
>TRBV6-5|11|TRBJ2-7
ASSYSIDYEQY
>TRBV7-2|10|TRBJ2-7
ASTQAAYEQY
>TRBV5-8|13|TRBJ1-3
ASSLGDRSGNTIY
>TRBV5-1|15|TRBJ2-3
ASSQPTAGGGTDTQY
>TRBV5-4|14|TRBJ2-1
ASSLFRREGLNEQF
>TRBV11-2|16|TRBJ2-7
ASSLPQVPGGASYEQY
>TRBV19|10|TRBJ1-1
ASSWGLSEAF
>TRBV14|13|TRBJ2-7
ASSPGTGKTYEQY
>TRBV7-3|13|TRBJ2-5
ASSRTGAIQETQY
>TRBV11-1|11|TRBJ1-2
ASSLWDSYGYT
>TRBV7-7|14|TRBJ1-5
ASPSDRGRVNQPQH
>TRBV4-1|14|TRBJ2-5
ASSQETSLNQETQY
>TRBV11-2|11|TRBJ1-1
ASSFFSGTEAF
>TRBV6-5|10|TRBJ1-2
ASTPPSYGYT
>TRBV5-6|15|TRBJ2-2
ASSPRAGQGGGGELF
>TRBV12-5|11|TRBJ2-3
ASGLALTDTQY
>TRBV4-1|13|TRBJ2-3
ASSQDSGEADTQY
>TRBV28|12|TRBJ2-5
ASSSLAGEETQY
>TRBV29-1|14|TRBJ2-1
SVSGTPSGLRNEQF
>TRBV10-3|10|TRBJ2-7
AMGASTYEQY
>TRBV7-9|11|TRBJ2-5
ASSLVSAQDQY
>TRBV12-3/TRBV12-4|10|TRBJ1-1
ASRGQGTEAF
>TRBV7-2|13|TRBJ1-5
ASSLAWDRGQPQH
>TRBV9|11|TRBJ2-1
ASSVRGYGEQF
>TRBV20-1|13|TRBJ2-1
SASPAGRAYNEQF
>TRBV6-1|12|TRBJ1-2
ASSDQTGNYGYT
>TRBV7-8|15|TRBJ2-2
ASSLVLAGVGTGELF
>TRBV6-5|13|TRBJ2-7
ASSFRDRGSYEQY
>TRBV4-1|11|TRBJ2-7
ASSLGQDNEQY